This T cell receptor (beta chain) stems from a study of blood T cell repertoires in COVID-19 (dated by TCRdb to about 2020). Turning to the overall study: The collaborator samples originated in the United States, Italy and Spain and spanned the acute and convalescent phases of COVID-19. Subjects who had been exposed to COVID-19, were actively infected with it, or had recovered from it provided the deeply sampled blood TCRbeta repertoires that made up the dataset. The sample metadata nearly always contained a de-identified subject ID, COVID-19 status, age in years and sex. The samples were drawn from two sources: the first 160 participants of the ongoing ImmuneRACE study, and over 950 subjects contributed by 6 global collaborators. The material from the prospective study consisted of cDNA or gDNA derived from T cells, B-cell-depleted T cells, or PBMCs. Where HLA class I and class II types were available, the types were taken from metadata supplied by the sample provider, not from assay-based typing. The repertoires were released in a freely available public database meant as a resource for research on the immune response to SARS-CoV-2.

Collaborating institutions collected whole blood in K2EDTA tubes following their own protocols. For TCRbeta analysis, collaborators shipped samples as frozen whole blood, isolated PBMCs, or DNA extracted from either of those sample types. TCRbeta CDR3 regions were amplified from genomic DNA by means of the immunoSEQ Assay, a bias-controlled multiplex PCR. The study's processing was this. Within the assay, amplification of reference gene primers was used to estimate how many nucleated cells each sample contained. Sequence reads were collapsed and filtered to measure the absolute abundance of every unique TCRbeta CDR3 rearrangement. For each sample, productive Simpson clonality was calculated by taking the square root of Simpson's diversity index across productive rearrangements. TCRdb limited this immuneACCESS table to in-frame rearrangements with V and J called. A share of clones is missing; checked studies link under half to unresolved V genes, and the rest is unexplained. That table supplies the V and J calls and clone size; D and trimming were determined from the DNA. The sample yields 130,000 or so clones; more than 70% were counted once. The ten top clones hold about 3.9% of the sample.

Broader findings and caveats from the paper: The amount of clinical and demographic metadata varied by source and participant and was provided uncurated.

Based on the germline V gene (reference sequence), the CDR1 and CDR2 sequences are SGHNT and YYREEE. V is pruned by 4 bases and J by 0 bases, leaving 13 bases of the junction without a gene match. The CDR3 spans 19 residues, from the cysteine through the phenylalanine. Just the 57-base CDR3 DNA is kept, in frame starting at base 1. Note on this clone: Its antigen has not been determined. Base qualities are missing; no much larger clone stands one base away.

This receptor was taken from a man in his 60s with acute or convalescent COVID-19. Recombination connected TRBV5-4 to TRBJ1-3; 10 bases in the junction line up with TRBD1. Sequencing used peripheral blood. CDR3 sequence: CASSEPGQGFGLSGNTIYF. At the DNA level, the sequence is TGTGCCAGCAGCGAACCGGGACAGGGGTTCGGCCTCTCTGGAAACACCATATATTTT. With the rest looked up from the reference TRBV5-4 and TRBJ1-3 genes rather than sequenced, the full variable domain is ETGVTQSPTHLIKTRGQQVTLRCSSQSGHNTVSWYQQALGQGPQFIFQYYREEENGRGNFPPRFSGLQFPNYSSELNVNALELDDSALYLCASSEPGQGFGLSGNTIYFGEGSWLTVV.